This T cell receptor (beta chain) was recovered during a study of blood T cell repertoires in COVID-19. About the study: T cells, B-cell-depleted T cells, or PBMCs provided the cDNA or gDNA that served as material.

How the authors handled the data: From reference gene primer amplification, estimates of nucleated cell counts were derived. Libraries were prepared by immunoSEQ multiplex PCR; TCRdb keeps only in-frame clonotypes and omits some of them. V and J calls and clone size are copied from that table; D and trimming were computed from the DNA. The sample includes about 98,000 clones, about nine tenths seen only once; the top ten take more than 5%. Seattle patient enrollment occurred during active infection, with longitudinal follow-up thereafter. The material sequenced was peripheral blood. The sequence was obtained from a woman aged 45-59 years with COVID-19, enrolled during active disease.

The CDR3 region is CASSLPVSSEKLFF. CDR3 nucleotides: TGTGCCAGCAGCCTCCCGGTTTCGAGTGAAAAACTGTTTTTT. The rearrangement links TRBV2 to TRBJ1-4, with D uncertain. CDR1 is SNHLY, CDR2 FYNNEI, per germline. With 6 bases removed from V and 7 bases from J, the gap between germline ends came to 15 bases. The CDR3 has 14 amino acids.